These 18 T cell receptor beta chains originate from one sample sequenced in a study of T cell responses to AZD1222 COVID-19 vaccine. Generated by immunoSEQ multiplex PCR, the TCRdb table keeps only in-frame clones and is missing some. Seen here are more than 70,000 clones, roughly nine tenths observed once, and the top ten hold about 3%. The source material was peripheral blood, sampled 28 days after the second AZD1222 dose. The receptors were sampled from an adult who received the AZD1222 COVID-19 vaccine.

This clone was observed a single time. This chain connects TRBV6-5 to TRBJ2-7; TRBD2 matches 7 bases. V trimming: 3 bases; J trimming: 0 bases; junction bases outside the gene matches: 2. The CDR3 length is 14 residues. Germline lookup yields CDR1 MNHEY and CDR2 SVGAGI. The CDR3 DNA reads as TGTGCCAGCAGTTATGGACTAGGCTCCTACGAGCAGTACTTC. It codes for CASSYGLGSYEQYF.

The V gene is TRBV30, the J gene TRBJ2-7; the match to TRBD1 covers 10 bases. V dropped 4 bases and J dropped 3; count of bases not matched to a gene: 6. Germline lookup yields CDR1 GTSNPN and CDR2 SVGIG (reference sequence). The CDR3 is 14 amino acids. CDR3 nucleotide sequence: TGTGCCTGGACCGCCGGACAGGGGGACTACGAGCAGTACTTC. Residues: CAWTAGQGDYEQYF.

The genes are TRBV7-3 and TRBJ2-7; no firm D call. Germline CDR1 and CDR2: SGHTA and FQGTGA. CDR3 size: 12 residues. V was pared by 2 bases and J by 5 bases, with 7 bases between. The CDR3 coding sequence is TGTGCCAGCAGCTTATATGGCCACGAGCAGTACTTC. It is translated as CASSLYGHEQYF.

This sequence joins TRBV27 and TRBJ2-7, with D perhaps matching TRBD1 (6 bases). This CDR3 contains 13 residues. V lost 5 bases to trimming and J lost 2 bases, with 10 bases between them. CDR1 and CDR2 (germline): MNHEY, SMNVEV (reference sequence). CDR3: CASSPTGPYEQYF. Here the CDR3 DNA reads TGTGCCAGCAGTCCGACAGGTCCCTACGAGCAGTACTTC.

V and J are TRBV4-3 and TRBJ2-1; D gene ambiguous. The V end lost 4 bases, the J end lost 3 bases, and 10 bases lay between the germline ends. CDR3 length: 14 amino acids. Looked up from germline, CDR1 is LGHNA and CDR2 is YSLEER. The CDR3, as DNA: TGCGCCAGCAGCCCTTCTAGTTACTACAATGAGCAGTTCTTC. This sequence encodes CASSPSSYYNEQFF.

The J gene is TRBJ2-3, the V gene TRBV19, with TRBD2 matching 10 bases. CDR3 length: 17 residues. Germline lookup yields CDR1 LNHDA and CDR2 SQIVND (reference sequence). With 4 bases clipped from V and 6 bases from J, the junction kept 13 bases outside the gene matches. CDR3 sequence: CASSNPSGGNPSDTQYF. In DNA, the CDR3 is TGTGCCAGTAGTAACCCTAGCGGGGGCAACCCGTCGGATACGCAGTATTTT.

V is TRBV30 and J is TRBJ1-2; D is perhaps TRBD1 (6 bases). Between the trimmed V and J ends, which lost 0 bases and 6 bases, there was a span of 11 bases. The CDR3 is 13 amino acids. Germline CDR1 reads GTSNPN; CDR2 reads SVGIG (reference sequence). CDR3 in amino acids: CAWSVGQGNGYTF. CDR3 bases: TGTGCCTGGAGTGTGGGGCAGGGGAATGGCTACACCTTC. The full variable domain, with the rest looked up from reference TRBV30 and TRBJ1-2, is SQTIHQWPATLVQPVGSPLSLECTVEGTSNPNLYWYRQAAGRGLQLLFYSVGIGQISSEVPQNLSASRPQDRQFILSSKKLLLSDSGFYLCAWSVGQGNGYTFGSGTRLTVV.

The V and J genes are TRBV9 and TRBJ1-1; 7 nucleotides agree with TRBD1. CDR1 SGDLS and CDR2 YYNGEE come from the germline V gene. The ends lost 2 bases at V and 5 bases at J; junction bases unmatched: 6. CDR3 size: 14 residues. CDR3 amino acids: CASSVDRAGTEAFF. In DNA form, the CDR3 reads TGTGCCAGCAGCGTCGACAGGGCTGGAACTGAAGCTTTCTTT.

The CDR3 reads CATSKGLAGVNEQFF. CDR3 nucleotide sequence: TGTGCCACCAGCAAGGGACTAGCGGGAGTGAATGAGCAGTTCTTC. The rearrangement joins TRBV24-1 to TRBJ2-1; 14 bases fit TRBD2. V was clipped by 7 bases and J by 7 bases; unmatched bases: 5. CDR3 size: 15 residues. The germline CDR1 and CDR2 sequences are KGHDR and SFDVKD.

The chain joins TRBV7-8 to TRBJ1-1; D may be TRBD1 (6 bases). V lost 5 bases and J 3 bases, leaving 13 bases between the germline ends. Germline V CDR1 and CDR2: SGHVS, FQNEAQ. The CDR3 spans 14 residues. The CDR3: CASSRRGGDTEAFF. CDR3 nucleotide sequence: TGTGCCAGCAGCCGCAGGGGAGGTGACACTGAAGCTTTCTTT.

V and J are TRBV5-4 and TRBJ2-7, with 7 nucleotides matching TRBD2. This CDR3 has 15 amino acids. Germline V gives CDR1 SGHNT, CDR2 YYREEE (reference sequence). The J segment lost 5 bases and the V segment lost 4 bases, leaving 12 bases of the junction unmatched. CDR3: CASSPGRSGTDEQYF. DNA for the CDR3: TGTGCCAGCAGCCCCGGACGAAGCGGGACGGACGAGCAGTACTTC. Full variable domain (missing parts from reference TRBV5-4 and TRBJ2-7): ETGVTQSPTHLIKTRGQQVTLRCSSQSGHNTVSWYQQALGQGPQFIFQYYREEENGRGNFPPRFSGLQFPNYSSELNVNALELDDSALYLCASSPGRSGTDEQYFGPGTRLTVT.

V and J are TRBV11-3 and TRBJ2-2; D unclear. Per the germline V gene, CDR1 is SGHNT and CDR2 is YENEEA. The ends were cut back, 3 bases at V and 5 bases at J, with 7 bases in the middle. The CDR3 is made up of 13 amino acids. As DNA, the CDR3 is TGTGCCAGCAGCTTCCCTGGGACCGGGGAGCTGTTTTTT. Translation: CASSFPGTGELFF.

This chain uses TRBV5-4 with TRBJ2-2; D is undetermined. V was clipped by 4 bases and J by 4 bases, with 14 bases between them. This CDR3 contains 15 residues. Germline lookup yields CDR1 SGHNT and CDR2 YYREEE (reference sequence). CDR3 protein: CASSTSGAATGELFF. CDR3 DNA: TGTGCCAGCAGCACGTCCGGTGCCGCCACCGGGGAGCTGTTTTTT.

The rearrangement joins TRBV5-4 to TRBJ1-2; no definite D call. The germline V gene encodes CDR1 SGHNT and CDR2 YYREEE (reference sequence). Trimming took 0 bases from V and 8 from J, leaving 17 bases between them. This CDR3 contains 15 residues. CDR3 loop: CASSLGGSYFGGYTF. The CDR3 nucleotides are TGTGCCAGCAGCTTGGGCGGCAGCTATTTCGGAGGCTACACCTTC.

The V and J genes are TRBV7-6 and TRBJ1-4; 7 bases match TRBD1. With V trimmed by 5 bases and J by 5 bases, 2 bases remained unmatched. The CDR3 covers 13 residues. Germline CDR1 reads SGHVS; CDR2 reads FNYEAQ. The CDR3 is CASSRGQNEKLFF. The CDR3 nucleotides read TGTGCCAGCAGCAGGGGACAGAATGAAAAACTGTTTTTT. Full variable domain (missing parts from reference TRBV7-6 and TRBJ1-4): GAGVSQSPRYKVTKRGQDVALRCDPISGHVSLYWYRQALGQGPEFLTYFNYEAQQDKSGLPNDRFSAERPEGSISTLTIQRTEQRDSAMYRCASSRGQNEKLFFGSGTQLSVL.

The chain uses TRBV10-3 and TRBJ2-5; D assignment may be TRBD1 or TRBD2 (5 bases each). This CDR3 is 13 amino acids long. V was trimmed by 4 bases and J by 5 bases, leaving 11 bases between them. Germline CDR1 reads ENHRY; CDR2 reads SYGVKD. The CDR3 DNA follows: TGTGCCATCAGTGCTGGGACGGGTGAGACCCAGTACTTC. As protein: CAISAGTGETQYF.

The chain links TRBV29-1 to TRBJ1-2, with 8 bases lining up with TRBD1. The CDR3 contains 11 residues. Germline V CDR1 and CDR2: SQVTM, ANQGSEA. V lost 6 bases to trimming and J lost 8 bases; unmatched junction nucleotides: 5. CDR3 region: CSVGTGRGYTF. The CDR3, as DNA: TGCAGCGTCGGGACAGGCCGGGGCTACACCTTC.

The chain links TRBV11-3 to TRBJ1-2; 7 positions agree with TRBD1. V dropped 1 base and J dropped 8; count of bases not matched to a gene: 4. This CDR3 is built from 13 residues. Germline V gene lookup returns CDR1 SGHNT and CDR2 YENEEA. CDR3 loop: CASSLGQGAGYTF. The CDR3 DNA reads as TGTGCCAGCAGCTTAGGACAGGGCGCCGGCTACACCTTC. The full variable domain, with the rest looked up from reference TRBV11-3 and TRBJ1-2, is EAGVVQSPRYKIIEKKQPVAFWCNPISGHNTLYWYLQNLGQGPELLIRYENEEAVDDSQLPKDRFSAERLKGVDSTLKIQPAELGDSAVYLCASSLGQGAGYTFGSGTRLTVV.